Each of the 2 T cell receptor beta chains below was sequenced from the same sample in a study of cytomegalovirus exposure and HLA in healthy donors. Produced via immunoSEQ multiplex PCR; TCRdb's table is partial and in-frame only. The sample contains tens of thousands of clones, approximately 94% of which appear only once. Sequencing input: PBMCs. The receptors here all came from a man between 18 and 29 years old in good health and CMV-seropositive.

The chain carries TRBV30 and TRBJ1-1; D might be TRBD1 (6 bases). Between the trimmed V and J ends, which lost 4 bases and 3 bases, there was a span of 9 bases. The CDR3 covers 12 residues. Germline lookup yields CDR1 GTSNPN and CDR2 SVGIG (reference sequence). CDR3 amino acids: CAWTTGYTEAFF. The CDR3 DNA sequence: TGTGCCTGGACGACAGGTTACACTGAAGCTTTCTTT.

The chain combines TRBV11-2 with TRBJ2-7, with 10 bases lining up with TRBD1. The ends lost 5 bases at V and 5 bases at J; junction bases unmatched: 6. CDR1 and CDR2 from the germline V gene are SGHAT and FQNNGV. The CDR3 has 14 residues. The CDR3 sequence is CASSPGTGANEQYF. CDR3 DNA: TGTGCCAGCAGCCCGGGGACAGGGGCCAACGAGCAGTACTTC.